Below, 7 T cell receptor beta chains from the same sample are listed, as sequenced in a study of cytomegalovirus exposure and HLA in healthy donors (dated by TCRdb to about 2017). The library was prepared using the immunoSEQ multiplex PCR assay. For the multiplex PCR, a mixture combining 60 forward primers for TCR Vbeta segments and 13 reverse primers for TCR Jbeta segments was used. TCRdb stores this immuneACCESS table with in-frame sequences only. Part of the clones is absent; in the studies checked, under half of the shortfall reflects unresolved V genes, and no reason is known for the rest. The table of this sample itemizes approximately 68,000 clones. The top ten constitute 6% to 8% of the sample. Sequenced: PBMCs. All receptors come from a female donor in good health and CMV-seropositive.

The rearrangement joins TRBV11-2 to TRBJ2-7; 7 bases are a match to TRBD1. The CDR3 extends over 13 amino acids. J lost 12 bases, V lost 3 bases, and 11 bases had no gene match. Germline CDR1 SGHAT, CDR2 FQNNGV. In DNA form, the CDR3 reads TGTGCCAGCAGCTTGGAGATAGGACAGGACTTGTACTTC. Amino acid sequence: CASSLEIGQDLYF.

This chain links TRBV30 with TRBJ2-7; the match to TRBD2 covers 13 bases. The germline V gene encodes CDR1 GTSNPN and CDR2 SVGIG (reference sequence). The CDR3 sequence is 20 residues long. Losses at the gene ends were 4 bases for V and 0 bases for J; bases not matched to a gene: 18. CDR3 nucleotide sequence: TGTGCCTGGACTTCTACTTCGGGACTAGCGGGGCGTATGAGCTCCTACGAGCAGTACTTC. Protein sequence: CAWTSTSGLAGRMSSYEQYF. Full variable domain (outside the CDR3, taken from reference TRBV30 and TRBJ2-7): SQTIHQWPATLVQPVGSPLSLECTVEGTSNPNLYWYRQAAGRGLQLLFYSVGIGQISSEVPQNLSASRPQDRQFILSSKKLLLSDSGFYLCAWTSTSGLAGRMSSYEQYFGPGTRLTVT.

The V call is TRBV4-3, the J call TRBJ2-3, with D unclear. The CDR3 runs 14 residues. CDR1 and CDR2 from the germline V gene are LGHNA and YSLEER. V lost 0 bases and J lost 6, with 10 bases in between. The CDR3 sequence is CASSQEMAADTQYF. CDR3 bases: TGCGCCAGCAGCCAAGAAATGGCAGCGGATACGCAGTATTTT.

CDR3 in DNA: TGTGCCAGCAGTGAAGGGGGGGTTGGGAATCAGCCCCAGCATTTT. Amino acid sequence: CASSEGGVGNQPQHF. This chain joins TRBV2 and TRBJ1-5; the D gene is possibly TRBD1 (5 bases). V lost 1 base and J 4 bases, leaving 11 bases between the germline ends. The CDR3 sequence is 15 residues long. Per germline, CDR1 SNHLY and CDR2 FYNNEI.

The genes are TRBV14 and TRBJ1-1, with TRBD1 matching 9 bases. V gave up 4 bases and J gave up 1 base; unmatched junction bases: 7. Germline V gene sequence: CDR1 SGHDN, CDR2 FVKESK. The CDR3 is 16 residues long. The CDR3 is CASSLRTGVQNTEAFF. CDR3 in DNA: TGTGCCAGCAGCCTCCGGACAGGGGTACAGAACACTGAAGCTTTCTTT.

The CDR3 is CASSAGTSGRVEDTQYF. The CDR3 region has the DNA TGTGCCAGCAGCGCGGGGACTAGCGGGAGAGTAGAAGATACGCAGTATTTT. The chain couples TRBV9 to TRBJ2-3; TRBD2 matches 14 bases. V lost 3 bases, J lost 5 bases, and 8 bases stayed unmatched. The CDR3 totals 17 residues. In germline, CDR1 is SGDLS, CDR2 YYNGEE. Using reference TRBV9 and TRBJ2-3 for the parts outside the CDR3, the full variable domain is DSGVTQTPKHLITATGQRVTLRCSPRSGDLSVYWYQQSLDQGLQFLIQYYNGEERAKGNILERFSAQQFPDLHSELNLSSLELGDSALYFCASSAGTSGRVEDTQYFGPGTRLTVL.

The chain links TRBV30 to TRBJ1-3; 7 nucleotides match TRBD1. This CDR3 has 15 amino acids. V was pared by 2 bases and J by 0 bases, with 4 bases of the junction left unmatched. The germline V gene has CDR1 GTSNPN and CDR2 SVGIG (reference sequence). CDR3 loop: CAWSPWDSSGNTIYF. As DNA, the CDR3 is TGTGCCTGGAGTCCCTGGGACAGCTCTGGAAACACCATATATTTT.